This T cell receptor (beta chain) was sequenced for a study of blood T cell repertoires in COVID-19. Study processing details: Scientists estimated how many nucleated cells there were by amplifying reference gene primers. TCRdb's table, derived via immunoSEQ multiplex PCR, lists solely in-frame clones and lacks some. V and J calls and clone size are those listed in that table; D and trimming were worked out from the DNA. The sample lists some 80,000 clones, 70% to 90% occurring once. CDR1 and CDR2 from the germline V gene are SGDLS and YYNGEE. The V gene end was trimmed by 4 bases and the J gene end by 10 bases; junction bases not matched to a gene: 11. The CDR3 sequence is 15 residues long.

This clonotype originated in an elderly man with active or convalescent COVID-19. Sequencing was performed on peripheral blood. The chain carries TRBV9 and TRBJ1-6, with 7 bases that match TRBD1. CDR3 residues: CASSTHPGTDSPLHF. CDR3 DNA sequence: TGTGCCAGCAGCACACATCCCGGGACAGACTCACCCCTCCACTTT.